The text below deals with one T cell receptor (beta chain). This was the immunoSEQ v3 assay. Repertoires were generated with immunoSEQ multiplex PCR, while TCRdb's copy carries only in-frame clones and drops some. The sample yields more than 15,000 clones, around 79% seen once. Germline V CDR1 and CDR2: SGHAT, FQNNGV. The CDR3 is 13 residues long. V lost 5 bases and J 2 bases, leaving 9 bases between the germline ends. Time point of the sample: pre-treatment sample, taken before nivolumab and TIL therapy. The sample comes from a study of TIL therapy for anti-PD-1-resistant metastatic lung cancer. The sequence came from a person between 25 and 79 years old with non-small cell lung cancer. The V gene is TRBV11-2, the J gene TRBJ1-2; D ambiguous. The sample here was blood, taken at baseline. CDR3 amino acids: CASSAGRNYGYTF. CDR3 bases: TGTGCCAGCAGCGCCGGTAGGAACTATGGCTACACCTTC.